A single sample gave rise to the 18 T cell receptor beta chains below, sequenced in a study of T cells in Graves' hyperthyroidism and ophthalmopathy. TCR beta CDR3 regions were amplified from RNA. A first-round RT-PCR of the TCR CDR3 used the HTBI primer set. Using its own MiXCR run on the multiplex PCR reads, TCRdb lists one record per CDR3 protein. Of 100,000 to 140,000 distinct CDR3 sequences listed, about a sixth were seen once; the top ten hold less than 50%. Source material: blood. The origin of the receptors is a woman aged 45-59 years with Graves' hyperthyroidism.

CDR3 region: CASSRGEVNEQFF. The DNA of the CDR3 is TGTGCCAGCAGCCGCGGGGAGGTCAATGAGCAGTTCTTC. This chain links TRBV7-9 with TRBJ2-1, with D tentatively TRBD2 (6 bases). V dropped 5 bases and J dropped 6 bases, with 11 bases sitting between them. Per the germline V gene, CDR1 is SEHNR and CDR2 is FQNEAQ (reference sequence). The CDR3 runs to 13 residues.

This clonotype has at least ten counts. The gene calls are TRBV5-1 and TRBJ1-1, with D perhaps TRBD1 (5 bases). The CDR3 is 14 amino acids. Germline V gives CDR1 SGHRS, CDR2 YFSETQ. V was trimmed by 7 bases and J by 3 bases, leaving 16 bases between them. The CDR3 loop reads CASGVQPGDTEAFF. The CDR3 DNA follows: TGCGCCAGCGGGGTACAGCCGGGGGACACTGAAGCTTTCTTT.

This clonotype was seen at least ten times. CDR3 region: CASSERANYGYTF. The CDR3 DNA follows: TGTGCCAGCAGTGAGCGGGCTAACTATGGCTACACCTTC. The genes are TRBV2 and TRBJ1-2; D remains unclear. Per the germline V gene, CDR1 is SNHLY and CDR2 is FYNNEI. The CDR3 contains 13 residues. V shed 3 bases and J shed 0 bases, with 5 bases lying between them.

This clonotype turned up a few times. The genes are TRBV7-2 and TRBJ2-3, with TRBD1 identical over 8 bases. V was pared by 5 bases and J by 2 bases, with 6 bases of the junction left unmatched. Germline-derived CDR1 and CDR2 are SGHTA and FQGNSA. This CDR3 spans 15 amino acids. CDR3: CASSPDRGFTDTQYF. DNA of the CDR3: TGTGCCAGCAGCCCCGACAGGGGATTCACAGATACGCAGTATTTT.

This clonotype has a count of ten or more. This sequence joins TRBV3-1 and TRBJ2-2; 10 nucleotides align to TRBD2. The trim removed 4 bases at V and 3 bases at J, leaving 8 bases unmatched. The germline V gene has CDR1 LGHDT and CDR2 YNNKEL (reference sequence). The CDR3 consists of 17 residues. This CDR3 is CASSRSPTSGYTGELFF. DNA for the CDR3: TGTGCCAGCAGCCGAAGTCCGACTAGCGGGTACACCGGGGAGCTGTTTTTT.

A note on this clonotype: A much larger clonotype is one base distant, so this may be a read error. DNA for the CDR3: TGTGCCAGCAGCCAAGAATTGGGGGTACTCTACAATGACCAGTTCTTC. This gives the protein CASSQELGVLYNDQFF. The V gene is TRBV14, the J gene TRBJ2-1; D is possibly TRBD1 or TRBD2 (5 bases each). This CDR3 comprises 16 residues. CDR1 and CDR2 (germline): SGHDN, FVKESK.

This clonotype was counted many times. V usage is TRBV6-1 and J usage is TRBJ2-6; TRBD1 matches 9 bases. The germline V gene has CDR1 MNHNS and CDR2 SASEGT. This CDR3 is built from 18 residues. The V and J ends lost 4 bases and 2 bases, in that order; junction bases with no gene match: 9. CDR3 region: CASSGSPGTGTGANVLTF. As DNA, the CDR3 is TGTGCCAGCAGTGGTAGTCCCGGGACAGGGACTGGGGCCAACGTCCTGACTTTC.

This clonotype was counted once. V gene TRBV11-2 combines with J gene TRBJ1-6; D is undetermined. Trimming stripped 7 bases from V and 10 bases from J, with 17 bases between. Germline V gives CDR1 SGHAT, CDR2 FQNNGV. CDR3 length: 14 amino acids. The CDR3 spells CASTSRAKRSPLHF. The CDR3 nucleotides are TGTGCCAGCACCTCGCGGGCCAAAAGGTCACCCCTCCACTTT.

The chain is built from TRBV7-9 and TRBJ2-7; the D gene is possibly TRBD1 (6 bases). The ends were cut back, 1 base at V and 7 bases at J, with 17 bases in the middle. CDR1 and CDR2 (germline): SEHNR, FQNEAQ (reference sequence). CDR3 size: 15 residues. The CDR3 loop is CASSLDATGDNEQYF. The CDR3 nucleotides are TGTGCCAGCAGCTTAGACGCGACAGGTGATAATGAGCAGTACTTC.

This clonotype was seen repeatedly, ten times or more. The chain joins TRBV7-8 to TRBJ1-5; perhaps TRBD1 as D (5 bases). The V end lost 1 base, the J end lost 5 bases, and 12 bases lay between the germline ends. This CDR3 has 15 amino acids. Germline CDR1 and CDR2: SGHVS and FQNEAQ. CDR3 sequence reads: CASSLGGGGHQPQHF. The DNA for the CDR3 is TGTGCCAGCAGCTTAGGCGGGGGAGGGCATCAGCCCCAGCATTTT.

This clonotype came up many times. The V gene is TRBV11-2, the J gene TRBJ2-7; tentatively, D is TRBD1 or TRBD2 (5 bases each). The ends were cut back, 1 base at V and 0 bases at J, with 13 bases in the middle. CDR1 is SGHAT, CDR2 FQNNGV, per germline. The CDR3 loop spans 16 amino acids. The CDR3 region has the DNA TGTGCCAGCAGCTTAGGGGGCGGGTACAGCTCCTACGAGCAGTACGTC. Translating it yields CASSLGGGYSSYEQYV.

Many counts were recorded for this clonotype. The genes are TRBV30 and TRBJ2-5; no reliable D call. The V end was cut by 1 base, the J end by 1 base, with 7 bases between. The CDR3 sequence is 13 residues long. CDR1 GTSNPN and CDR2 SVGIG come from the germline V gene (reference sequence). CDR3 sequence reads: CAWSGVPQETQYF. Written as DNA, the CDR3 is TGTGCCTGGAGTGGGGTGCCCCAAGAGACCCAGTACTTC.

Ten or more counts support this clonotype. This chain uses TRBV6-1 with TRBJ2-1, with 10 positions matching TRBD2. CDR3 size: 16 residues. V gave up 4 bases and J gave up 1 base; unmatched junction bases: 4. Germline V gene data show CDR1 as MNHNS and CDR2 as SASEGT. CDR3 amino acids: CASSASGRGSYNEQFF. The DNA of the CDR3 is TGTGCCAGCAGTGCCAGCGGGAGGGGATCCTACAATGAGCAGTTCTTC.

With respect to this clonotype: Given a much more abundant clone one base away, this may be a read error. The chain carries TRBV12-3 or TRBV12-4 and TRBJ1-1, with TRBD1 identical over 7 bases. With V trimmed by 6 bases and J by 10 bases, 5 bases remained unmatched. CDR3 size: 11 residues. The CDR3 reads CASSKGAGAFF. The CDR3 DNA reads as TGTGCCAGCAGCAAGGGGGCTGGAGCTTTCTTT.

This chain links TRBV20-1 with TRBJ2-1, with TRBD1 matching over 9 bases. Germline CDR1 reads DFQATT; CDR2 reads SNEGSKA (reference sequence). The CDR3 has 16 amino acids. Unmatched junction bases numbered 7, after V lost 0 bases and J lost 4 bases. The CDR3 protein is CSARDLRTGAYNEQFF. CDR3 bases: TGCAGTGCTAGAGATCTAAGGACAGGGGCATACAATGAGCAGTTCTTC.

This clonotype was seen many times. V usage is TRBV4-1 and J usage is TRBJ2-5, with D perhaps matching TRBD1 (6 bases). This CDR3 is built from 14 residues. Germline CDR1 reads MGHRA; CDR2 reads YSYEKL. V lost 2 bases and J lost 5, with 12 bases in between. The CDR3 DNA follows: TGCGCCAGCAGCCAACGTACAGGGTCCGAGACCCAGTACTTC. Residues: CASSQRTGSETQYF.

This clonotype was seen many times. This sequence joins TRBV18 and TRBJ2-1, with D hard to call. The CDR3 runs 16 residues. The V gene's germline CDR1 is KGHSH and CDR2 LQKENI. Trimming cost V 3 bases and J 0 bases, with 12 bases left between them. CDR3 coding DNA: TGTGCCAGCTCACCCCAGGCGGTTAGCTCCTACAATGAGCAGTTCTTC. It codes for CASSPQAVSSYNEQFF.

This clonotype came up many times. The J gene is TRBJ2-5, the V gene TRBV24-1, with a possible D match to TRBD2 (5 bases). CDR1 and CDR2 (germline): KGHDR, SFDVKD. V lost 4 bases to trimming and J lost 5 bases, with 16 bases between them. The CDR3 has 15 amino acids. The CDR3 spells CATSEPATTGETQYF. The CDR3 coding sequence is TGTGCCACCAGTGAGCCGGCCACAACGGGGGAGACCCAGTACTTC.